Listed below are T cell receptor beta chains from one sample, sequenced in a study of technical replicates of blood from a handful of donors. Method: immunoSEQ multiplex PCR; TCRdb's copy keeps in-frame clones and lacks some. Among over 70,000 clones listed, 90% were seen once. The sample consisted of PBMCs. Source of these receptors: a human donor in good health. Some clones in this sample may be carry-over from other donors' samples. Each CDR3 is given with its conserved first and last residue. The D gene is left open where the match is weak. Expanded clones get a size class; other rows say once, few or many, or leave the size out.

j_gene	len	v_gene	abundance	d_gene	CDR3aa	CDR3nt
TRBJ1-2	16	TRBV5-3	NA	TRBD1	CARSLARQGGIYGYTF	TGTGCCAGAAGCTTGGCTCGACAGGGGGGGATCTATGGCTACACCTTC
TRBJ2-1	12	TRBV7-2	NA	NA	CASSVEYNEQFF	TGTGCCAGCAGCGTCGAGTACAATGAGCAGTTCTTC
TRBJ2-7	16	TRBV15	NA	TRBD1	CATSREGQARSYEQYF	TGTGCCACCAGCAGGGAGGGACAGGCCCGCTCCTACGAGCAGTACTTC
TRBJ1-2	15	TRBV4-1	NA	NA	CTSSQVENRASGYTF	TGCACCAGCAGCCAAGTTGAGAACAGGGCGAGCGGCTACACCTTC
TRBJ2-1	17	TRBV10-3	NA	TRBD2	CAISEVVGGGSYNEQFF	TGTGCCATCAGTGAGGTCGTCGGGGGGGGCTCCTACAATGAGCAGTTCTTC
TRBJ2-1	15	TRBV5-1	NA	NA	CASSLGSSSYNEQFF	TGCGCCAGCAGCTTGGGTAGCAGCTCCTACAATGAGCAGTTCTTC
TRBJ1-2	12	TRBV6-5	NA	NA	CASRGQNYGYTF	TGTGCCAGCAGGGGACAAAACTATGGCTACACCTTC
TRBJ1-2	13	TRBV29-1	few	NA	CSVGPLGSYGYTF	TGCAGCGTTGGTCCACTAGGGAGCTATGGCTACACCTTC
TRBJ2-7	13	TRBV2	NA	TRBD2	CASSGSGIYEQYF	TGTGCCAGCAGTGGTAGCGGGATCTACGAGCAGTACTTC
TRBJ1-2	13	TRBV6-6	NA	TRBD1	CASSSGTVYGYTF	TGTGCCAGCAGTTCCGGGACAGTCTATGGCTACACCTTC
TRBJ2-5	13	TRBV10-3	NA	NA	CAAAALYQETQYF	TGTGCCGCGGCAGCTCTGTACCAAGAGACCCAGTACTTC
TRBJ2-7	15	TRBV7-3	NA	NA	CASSPLGGALYEQYF	TGTGCCAGCAGCCCCCTGGGGGGGGCCCTCTACGAGCAGTACTTC
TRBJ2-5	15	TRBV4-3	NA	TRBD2	CASSLGRGAQETQYF	TGCGCCAGCAGTCTTGGGCGGGGGGCGCAAGAGACCCAGTACTTC
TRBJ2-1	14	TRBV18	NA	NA	CASSPRGGTNEQFF	TGTGCCAGCTCACCACGTGGGGGCACCAATGAGCAGTTCTTC
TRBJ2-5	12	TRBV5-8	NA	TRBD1	CATTGQAEPQYF	TGTGCCACCACGGGACAGGCTGAGCCCCAGTACTTC
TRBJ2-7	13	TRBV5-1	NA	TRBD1	CASSARDRGREYF	TGCGCCAGCAGCGCCCGGGACAGGGGGCGGGAGTACTTC
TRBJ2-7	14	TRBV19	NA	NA	CASRLRDGLYEQYF	TGTGCCAGTAGACTGCGGGACGGGCTTTACGAGCAGTACTTC
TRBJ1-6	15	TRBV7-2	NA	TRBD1	CASSNGQGNYSPLHF	TGTGCCAGCAGCAACGGACAGGGGAATTATTCACCCCTCCACTTT
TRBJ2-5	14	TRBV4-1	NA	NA	CASSQTGIQETQYF	TGCGCCAGCAGCCAGACCGGGATACAAGAGACCCAGTACTTC
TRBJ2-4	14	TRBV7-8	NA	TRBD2	CASRAGLGKNIQYF	TGTGCCAGCAGAGCGGGACTAGGCAAAAACATTCAGTACTTC
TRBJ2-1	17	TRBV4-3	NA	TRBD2	CASSRFGVSGGANEQFF	TGCGCCAGCAGCCGCTTTGGGGTTAGCGGGGGGGCTAATGAGCAGTTCTTC
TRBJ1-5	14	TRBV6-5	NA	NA	CASSYGRQNQPQHF	TGTGCCAGCAGTTACGGAAGACAGAATCAGCCCCAGCATTTT
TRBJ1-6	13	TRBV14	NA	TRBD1	CASSPGTGLPLHF	TGTGCCAGCAGTCCCGGGACAGGGCTACCCCTCCACTTT
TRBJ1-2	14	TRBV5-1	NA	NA	CASSIQQGDYGYTF	TGCGCCAGCAGCATACAACAGGGAGACTATGGCTACACCTTC
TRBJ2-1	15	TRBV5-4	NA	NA	CATAPGAVSYNEQFF	TGTGCCACCGCCCCGGGAGCGGTATCCTACAATGAGCAGTTCTTC
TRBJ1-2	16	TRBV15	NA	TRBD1	CATSRAPGQVIYGYTF	TGTGCCACCAGCAGAGCCCCGGGACAGGTGATCTATGGCTACACCTTC
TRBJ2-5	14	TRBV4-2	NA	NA	CASSQSEVIGTQYF	TGTGCCAGCAGCCAAAGTGAGGTAATCGGGACCCAGTACTTC
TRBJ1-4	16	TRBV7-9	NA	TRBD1	CASSAKSGTGNEKLFF	TGTGCCAGCAGCGCCAAATCCGGGACAGGAAATGAAAAACTGTTTTTT
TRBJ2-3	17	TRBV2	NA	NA	CASSDSTIGGRADTQYF	TGTGCCAGCAGTGACTCGACAATAGGGGGGAGGGCAGATACGCAGTATTTT
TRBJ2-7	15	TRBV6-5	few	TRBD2	CASSYGAGGPYEQYF	TGTGCCAGCAGTTACGGAGCGGGGGGCCCCTACGAGCAGTACTTC
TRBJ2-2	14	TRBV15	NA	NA	CATSRDRSPGELFF	TGTGCCACCAGCAGAGATCGCAGTCCCGGGGAGCTGTTTTTT
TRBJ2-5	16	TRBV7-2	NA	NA	CASSSFVFGVQETQYF	TGTGCCAGCAGCTCGTTTGTGTTCGGGGTCCAAGAGACCCAGTACTTC
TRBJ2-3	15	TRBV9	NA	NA	CASSVAGVGTDTQYF	TGTGCCAGCAGCGTAGCCGGAGTTGGGACAGATACGCAGTATTTT
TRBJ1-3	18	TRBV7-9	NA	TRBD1	CASSRDRNYGTSGNTIYF	TGTGCCAGCAGCCGGGACAGGAACTATGGTACCTCTGGAAACACCATATATTTT
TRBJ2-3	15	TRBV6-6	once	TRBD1	CASSGTGGGSDTQYF	TGTGCCAGCAGCGGGACAGGGGGCGGTTCAGATACGCAGTATTTT
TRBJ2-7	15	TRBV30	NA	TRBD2	CAWSVSSGRAREQYF	TGTGCCTGGAGTGTTTCTAGCGGGAGGGCTCGGGAGCAGTACTTC
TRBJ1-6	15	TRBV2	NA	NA	CASSEALRQREPLHF	TGTGCCAGCAGTGAAGCGCTTCGGCAGCGAGAACCCCTCCACTTT